The TCR beta chain under discussion was sequenced for a study of OX40 agonist ivuxolimab in advanced cancers. Study-wide context: Ivuxolimab was a fully human IgG2 agonistic monoclonal antibody targeting the costimulatory receptor OX40 (CD134). Patients were allowed to have had prior anti-PD-1, anti-PD-L1 or anti-CTLA-4 therapy, and approximately 37% of the dose-escalation patients had been treated with checkpoint inhibitors. In the dose-escalation cohort, around four fifths of patients were male, and the mean age was approximately 60 years, with a range of roughly 20 to 80. The purpose of peripheral TCRbeta sequencing was to test whether ivuxolimab changed TCR sequence diversity and led to clonal T-cell expansion. The paper describes the monotherapy dose-escalation part (N of about 54 patients) of the phase I trial of ivuxolimab. Among the roughly 52 dose-escalation patients, 19 had hepatocellular carcinoma, approximately 15 melanoma, 9 renal cell carcinoma and 9 head and neck cancer. Intravenous ivuxolimab was administered to patients every 2 weeks at six dose levels: 0.01, 0.1, 0.3, 1.5, 3 and 10 mg/kg. Three dose-escalation patients achieved partial responses, one with hepatocellular carcinoma and two with cutaneous melanoma.

The trial excluded patients who had a history of autoimmune disease or who were on systemic immunosuppression. Peripheral blood for TCR sequencing was collected from all dose cohorts at baseline, on cycle 4 day 1, and on cycle 7 day 1. Samples were obtained from an open-label, multicenter, first-in-human phase I dose-escalation trial of ivuxolimab. Adults with locally advanced or metastatic melanoma, renal cell carcinoma, hepatocellular carcinoma or head and neck squamous cell carcinoma were enrolled in the trial. Before TCR sequencing, CD4+ T cells and CD8+ T cells were sorted from peripheral blood as separate populations. CDR1 and CDR2 (LGHNA, YSLEER) derive from the germline V gene. Trimming at the junction amounts to 1 base on V and 7 bases on J, and the germline ends lie 14 bases apart. From the cysteine through the phenylalanine, the CDR3 covers 15 amino acids. Only the CDR3 region is kept as DNA, spanning 45 bases read in frame from base 1.

Paper-wide results and their limitations: Low levels of normalized T-cell clonal expansion were also shown by some nonresponding patients. In the 0.1-3.0 mg/kg groups, partial responders were among the patients with the lowest normalized peripheral clonal expansion, particularly in CD8+ T cells. The antigen specificity of the peripheral T cells that underwent clonal expansion was not determined. On average, CD8+ T cells showed more expanded clones than CD4+ T cells after ivuxolimab. At doses of 0.1 to 3.0 mg/kg, clonal expansion of both CD4+ and CD8+ blood T cells was observed from baseline to week 6.

About this clone: What antigen it recognizes has not been identified. Base qualities are not at hand, and no much larger clone is one base apart.

To sequence the TCRbeta CDR3 region, genomic DNA was isolated from the sorted cells. TCRbeta CDR3 regions were sequenced using the immunoSEQ Assay. TCRdb carries this immuneACCESS record with in-frame sequences only. Its versions omit some clonotypes, under half of them owing to an unresolved V gene in the studies checked, with the rest unexplained. The sample yields tens of thousands of clones; nearly 85% were counted once. The top ten hold around 7.5% of the sample. This receptor chain uses TRBV4-3 and TRBJ2-1; the D call is possibly TRBD1 or TRBD2, each sharing 5 bases. The source is an adult with an advanced solid tumor such as melanoma, head and neck, liver or kidney cancer. Sample: CD4+ or CD8+ T cells sorted from blood, taken in a trial of the OX40 agonist ivuxolimab. For the CDR3, the sequence is CASSQVSRGWNEQFF. The DNA sequence is TGCGCCAGCAGCCAAGTTTCACGGGGCTGGAATGAGCAGTTCTTC.